These T cell receptor beta chains were read from a single sample in a study of vaccination effects on CD4 cells after COVID-19. These receptors have no identified antigens. TCRdb's copy holds only in-frame clones and misses some; the assay was immunoSEQ multiplex PCR. The sample has roughly 67,000 clones, 78% seen once. Sequencing was performed on CD4+ T cells from PBMCs cultured with SARS-CoV-2 spike peptides, taken before COVID-19 vaccination. These TCRs come from a human donor who received a COVID-19 vaccine. Both conserved end residues are part of each CDR3. The D gene is left open where the match is weak. Some rows have no size entry. The others give once, few or many, or a class for an expanded clone.

j_gene,abundance,d_gene,v_gene,CDR3aa,CDR3nt
TRBJ1-1,.,.,TRBV12-5,CASGFLGGGHTEAFF,TGTGCTAGTGGTTTTCTCGGAGGGGGGCACACTGAAGCTTTCTTT
TRBJ2-3,.,TRBD2,TRBV5-1,CASSGSGGGTDTQYF,TGCGCCAGCAGCGGGAGCGGGGGGGGCACAGATACGCAGTATTTT
TRBJ2-6,.,.,TRBV6-5,CASSRSGANVLTF,TGTGCCAGCAGTCGCTCTGGGGCCAACGTCCTGACTTTC
TRBJ1-2,.,.,TRBV6-6,CASSYSGGDGYTF,TGTGCCAGCAGTTACTCAGGAGGGGATGGCTACACCTTC
TRBJ1-6,.,TRBD1,TRBV7-2,CASSLRTGSYNSPLHF,TGTGCCAGCAGCCTTCGGACAGGCTCCTATAATTCACCCCTCCACTTT
TRBJ2-2,once,TRBD1,TRBV18,CASSPGQGPAGELFF,TGTGCCAGCTCCCCCGGACAGGGCCCAGCCGGGGAGCTGTTTTTT
TRBJ2-1,.,.,TRBV4-2,CASSQPNNEQFF,TGTGCCAGCAGCCAACCCAACAATGAGCAGTTCTTC
TRBJ1-2,.,TRBD1,TRBV3-1/TRBV3-2,CASSQEEARGYTF,TGTGCCAGCAGCCAAGAAGAGGCCAGGGGGTACACCTTC
TRBJ2-3,once,TRBD1,TRBV30,CAWSARDRGLSTDTQYF,TGTGCCTGGAGTGCCCGGGACAGGGGACTTAGCACAGATACGCAGTATTTT
TRBJ2-2,.,.,TRBV15,CATSRQGPGELFF,TGTGCCACCAGCAGACAGGGTCCCGGGGAGCTGTTTTTT
TRBJ1-1,.,.,TRBV5-1,CASSLTVNTEAFF,TGCGCCAGCAGCTTGACAGTGAACACTGAAGCTTTCTTT
TRBJ2-3,.,.,TRBV6-4,CASSEQDTDTQYF,TGTGCCAGCAGTGAACAGGACACAGATACGCAGTATTTT
TRBJ1-1,.,TRBD1,TRBV29-1,CSVVGTGVRTEAFF,TGCAGCGTTGTAGGGACAGGGGTTAGGACTGAAGCTTTCTTT
TRBJ2-5,.,.,TRBV5-1,CASSQRLRIQETQYF,TGCGCCAGCAGCCAGAGACTCAGGATTCAAGAGACCCAGTACTTC
TRBJ1-5,few,TRBD1,TRBV29-1,CSVGTGNGNQPQHF,TGCAGCGTAGGGACAGGGAACGGCAATCAGCCCCAGCATTTT
TRBJ1-5,once,.,TRBV6-5,CASSSPGWPQHF,TGTGCCAGCAGTTCCCCTGGCTGGCCCCAGCATTTT
TRBJ2-5,.,.,TRBV29-1,CSVEGGEETQYF,TGCAGCGTTGAAGGAGGAGAAGAGACCCAGTACTTC
TRBJ1-4,few,.,TRBV5-6,CASSLTAGNEKLFF,TGTGCCAGCAGCTTGACCGCGGGGAATGAAAAACTGTTTTTT
TRBJ1-3,.,.,TRBV3-1/TRBV3-2,CASSPRISQGNSGNTIYF,TGTGCCAGCAGCCCCCGAATCTCACAGGGCAACTCTGGAAACACCATATATTTT
TRBJ2-5,once,.,TRBV29-1,CSVSLPGLSGETQYF,TGCAGCGTTTCCCTCCCCGGACTTTCCGGGGAGACCCAGTACTTC
TRBJ2-1,.,TRBD2,TRBV5-6,CASSSLVLSTSGGYNEQFF,TGTGCCAGCAGCTCGCTCGTACTATCCACTAGCGGGGGCTACAATGAGCAGTTCTTC
TRBJ2-5,.,TRBD2,TRBV7-3,CASSLSGGGFQETQYF,TGTGCCAGCAGCCTTAGCGGGGGGGGGTTCCAAGAGACCCAGTACTTC
TRBJ1-3,few,.,TRBV5-1,CASAMGPEDTIYF,TGCGCCAGCGCCATGGGCCCGGAGGACACCATATATTTT
TRBJ1-1,few,.,TRBV19,CASSLTLLHAGTNTEAFF,TGTGCCAGTAGTCTTACCCTCTTACACGCAGGGACGAACACTGAAGCTTTCTTT
TRBJ1-6,few,.,TRBV3-1/TRBV3-2,CASSPRAVYNSPLHF,TGTGCCAGCAGCCCCCGGGCCGTCTATAATTCACCCCTCCACTTT
TRBJ2-5,few,TRBD1,TRBV3-1/TRBV3-2,CASSRGSTGQKETQYF,TGTGCCAGCAGCCGGGGGTCGACAGGGCAAAAAGAGACCCAGTACTTC
TRBJ1-4,.,.,TRBV5-6,CASSLLSATNEKLFF,TGTGCCAGCAGCTTATTATCCGCAACTAATGAAAAACTGTTTTTT
TRBJ2-2,.,TRBD2,TRBV3-1/TRBV3-2,CASSQGAPGLASGELFF,TGTGCCAGCAGCCAAGGGGCGCCCGGACTAGCGTCCGGGGAGCTGTTTTTT
TRBJ2-5,.,.,TRBV5-5,CASRPGQQETQYF,TGTGCCAGCAGACCCGGACAGCAAGAGACCCAGTACTTC
TRBJ1-2,.,.,TRBV6-4,CASSRERGTDGYTF,TGTGCCAGCAGTCGAGAAAGGGGAACTGATGGCTACACCTTC
TRBJ1-2,.,.,TRBV7-2,CASSLKGQGGYTF,TGTGCCAGCAGCTTAAAAGGTCAGGGAGGCTACACCTTC
TRBJ2-1,.,.,TRBV20-1,CSAPRSNEQFF,TGCAGTGCCCCCCGGTCGAATGAGCAGTTCTTC
TRBJ2-2,.,.,TRBV4-3,CASSQDPNWDTGELFF,TGCGCCAGCAGCCAAGACCCAAACTGGGACACCGGGGAGCTGTTTTTT
TRBJ2-1,.,.,TRBV2,CASSESTYNEQFF,TGTGCCAGCAGTGAAAGCACTTACAATGAGCAGTTCTTC
TRBJ1-1,.,.,TRBV5-1,CASSSSRGVMNTEAFF,TGCGCCAGCAGCTCCTCCCGAGGGGTAATGAACACTGAAGCTTTCTTT
TRBJ1-1,.,.,TRBV5-5,CASSSRVTEAFF,TGTGCCAGCAGCTCTAGGGTCACTGAAGCTTTCTTT
TRBJ1-5,few,.,TRBV19,CASSKGHPGQPQHF,TGTGCCAGTAGCAAGGGACACCCAGGCCAGCCCCAGCATTTT
TRBJ2-2,.,TRBD1,TRBV7-3,CASSTQPGGDSPGELFF,TGTGCCAGCAGCACTCAGCCAGGGGGCGATTCCCCCGGGGAGCTGTTTTTT
TRBJ1-2,.,.,TRBV27,CASSPVGRGGGYTF,TGTGCCAGCAGTCCCGTCGGGAGGGGAGGGGGCTACACCTTC
TRBJ1-5,.,TRBD1,TRBV10-3,CAISEQGAGSNQPQHF,TGTGCCATCAGTGAACAGGGGGCAGGGAGCAATCAGCCCCAGCATTTT
TRBJ1-6,.,.,TRBV25-1,CASIGGPSYNSPLHF,TGTGCCAGCATTGGGGGGCCCTCTTATAATTCACCCCTCCACTTT
TRBJ2-2,.,TRBD1,TRBV18,CASSPDRAGELFF,TGTGCCAGCTCACCAGACAGGGCCGGGGAGCTGTTTTTT